This record concerns one TCR beta chain sequence. This sample was taken from a study of blood T cell repertoires in COVID-19. Turning to the study itself: Specimens from acute and convalescent COVID-19 originated in the United States, Italy and Spain. Sources were T cells, B-cell-depleted T cells, or PBMCs; the material itself was cDNA or gDNA.

Authors' data handling: Nucleated cell number was recorded as an estimate derived from reference gene primer amplification. Here immunoSEQ multiplex PCR was the method, and the copy in TCRdb shows in-frame clones only, minus some. V, J and clone size are those of that table, while D and trimming were read from the DNA. The table has under 200,000 clones, more than 75% seen once; the top ten hold about 4%. CDR1 and CDR2 (germline): MGHRA, YSYEKL. V was clipped by 1 base and J by 5 bases, with 3 bases between them. The length of the CDR3 is 13 residues. V usage is TRBV4-1 and J usage is TRBJ1-6; D not certain. The source of this sequence is a man aged 18 to 29 with active or convalescent COVID-19. Sequences were obtained from peripheral blood. The CDR3 sequence is CASSQVDNSPLHF. CDR3 DNA: TGCGCCAGCAGCCAAGTCGATAATTCACCCCTCCACTTT.